This T cell receptor beta chain was documented in a study of OX40 agonist ivuxolimab in advanced cancers. With respect to the entire study: Ivuxolimab, which targeted the costimulatory receptor OX40 (CD134), was an agonistic, fully human IgG2 monoclonal antibody. In the dose-escalation cohort, 70% to 90% of patients were male, and the mean age was 60 years with a range of roughly 20 to 85. Patients were allowed to have had prior anti-PD-1, anti-PD-L1 or anti-CTLA-4 therapy, and 30% to 40% of the dose-escalation patients had been treated with checkpoint inhibitors. Partial responses occurred in three dose-escalation patients: two with cutaneous melanoma and one with hepatocellular carcinoma. The paper reports the monotherapy dose-escalation portion (N ≈ 52 patients) of the phase I ivuxolimab trial. Of the roughly 52 patients in dose escalation, 19 had hepatocellular carcinoma, about 15 had melanoma, 9 had renal cell carcinoma and 9 had head and neck cancer. The purpose of peripheral TCRbeta sequencing was to test whether ivuxolimab changed TCR sequence diversity and led to clonal T-cell expansion. Intravenous ivuxolimab was administered to patients every 2 weeks at six dose levels: 0.01, 0.1, 0.3, 1.5, 3 and 10 mg/kg. Overall study outcomes, separate from this receptor: The antigen specificity of the peripheral T cells that underwent clonal expansion was not determined. After ivuxolimab, CD8+ T cells had more expanded clones than CD4+ T cells on average. Low levels of normalized T-cell clonal expansion were also seen in some patients who did not respond. Clonal expansion of both CD4+ and CD8+ blood T cells was observed from baseline to week 6 at doses 0.1 to 3.0 mg/kg. In the 0.1-3.0 mg/kg groups, partial responders had among the lowest normalized peripheral clonal expansion, particularly in CD8+ T cells.

The CDR3 contains 17 residues, cysteine and phenylalanine counted. Of all the DNA, just the CDR3 is kept, 51 bases in frame from base 1. V sheds 5 bases and J sheds 0 bases, leaving 18 bases between their ends. CDR1 and CDR2 (SGHKS, YYEKEE) derive from the germline V gene (reference sequence). On this clone: Its antigen is unknown. Base qualities are missing; no much larger clone stands one base away.

Patients with autoimmune disease history or receiving systemic immunosuppression were excluded from the trial. In every dose cohort, peripheral blood was drawn for TCR sequencing at baseline, cycle 4 day 1, and cycle 7 day 1. The samples were drawn from a first-in-human, open-label, multicenter phase I dose-escalation trial of ivuxolimab. Adults with locally advanced or metastatic head and neck squamous cell, hepatocellular, melanoma or renal cell carcinoma were enrolled in the trial. Before TCR sequencing, CD4+ and CD8+ T cells were separately sorted from peripheral blood. To sequence the TCRbeta CDR3 region, genomic DNA was isolated from the sorted cells. The immunoSEQ Assay was used for sequencing of TCRbeta CDR3 regions. TCRdb holds this immuneACCESS table with in-frame rearrangements only. Some clones are missing; in checked studies, unresolved V genes explain under half, and the rest has no known cause. The sample table contains around 78,000 clones; only one count was recorded for roughly 91% of them. Jointly, the top ten make up around 0.26% of the sample.

This material consisted of CD4+ or CD8+ T cells sorted from blood, taken in a trial of the OX40 agonist ivuxolimab. Recombination connected TRBV5-5 to TRBJ1-3; confidence is insufficient to name the D gene. The TCR sequence derives from an adult with an advanced solid tumor such as melanoma, head and neck, liver or kidney cancer. The CDR3 protein is CASSPSLTASSGNTIYF. The DNA sequence is given as TGTGCCAGCAGTCCTTCGTTAACAGCGAGCTCTGGAAACACCATATATTTT.